This TCR beta chain was identified in a study of blood T cell repertoires in COVID-19. CDR1 and CDR2 (germline): SGHTS, YDEGEE. CDR3 length: 11 amino acids. The V end was cut by 2 bases, the J end by 4 bases, with 4 bases between. Sequencing was performed with immunoSEQ multiplex PCR; in TCRdb, only in-frame clones are kept and a portion is missing. The sample lists some 150,000 clones; around 80% were seen once. Material: peripheral blood. The rearrangement uses TRBV5-8 and TRBJ2-7; D is unresolved. The sequence was obtained from a man aged 60 to 75 with acute or convalescent COVID-19. The CDR3, as DNA: TGTGCCAGCAGCTTCAATTACGAGCAGTACTTC. This codes for CASSFNYEQYF.